The sequence of this T cell receptor (beta chain) was determined in a study of identical twins. In germline, CDR1 is MGHDK, CDR2 SYGVNS. This CDR3 has 13 residues. V was cut by 0 bases and J by 2 bases, with 3 bases left in between. Template switching, a step in the protocol, added a universal primer site, and cDNA carried unique molecular identifiers. TCRdb reprocessed the 5' RACE reads via MiXCR and lists one record per CDR3 protein. The table lists more than 400,000 distinct CDR3 sequences, around 15% of them singletons. These data were also reused for a study on yellow fever vaccine responses in identical twins. As that study records: Reportedly, the T cell response mounted by twins to vaccine seemed partly convergent, partly personalized.

The receptor's source is a woman aged 18-35 years in good health. Sequenced sample: CD4+ T cells sorted from blood. The rearrangement joins TRBV25-1 to TRBJ2-3; D is unclear. Here the CDR3 DNA reads TGTGCCAGCAGTGAATATTTCACAGATACGCAGTATTTT. Translation: CASSEYFTDTQYF.